The 9 T cell receptor beta chains in this list originate from one sample, sequenced in a study of blood T cell repertoires in COVID-19. Produced via immunoSEQ multiplex PCR; TCRdb's table is partial and in-frame only. The data contain 240,000 or so clones, approximately 90% of them singletons. The material sequenced was peripheral blood. Receptors originate from a woman in her forties who had recovered from COVID-19.

This clone was picked up one time. Compared with germline, one end of the junction differs, possibly owing to a read error. The chain carries TRBV4-1 and TRBJ1-2; a possible D gene is TRBD1 (6 bases). CDR3 length: 12 residues. CDR1 is MGHRA and CDR2 is YSYEKL in the germline V gene. CDR3 protein: CASSGRTGTSIF. The CDR3 DNA reads TGCGCCAGCAGCGGAAGGACCGGGACAAGTATCTTC.

The chain recombines TRBV19 with TRBJ1-3; 8 bases map to TRBD1. The junction had 0 bases not matched to a gene; V was cut back by 6 bases and J by 2 bases. This CDR3 has 13 amino acids. CDR1 and CDR2 (germline): LNHDA, SQIVND (reference sequence). The DNA of the CDR3 is TGTGCCAGTAGACAGGGGGCTGGAAACACCATATATTTT. Amino acid sequence: CASRQGAGNTIYF.

The chain combines TRBV7-2 with TRBJ2-2, with 7 bases matching TRBD2. The germline CDR1 and CDR2 sequences are SGHTA and FQGNSA. V shed 5 bases and J 0 bases; nucleotides not matched to a gene: 9. This CDR3 spans 17 amino acids. The CDR3 DNA sequence: TGTGCCAGCAGCGCCCGGATAGCGGGCCCGAACACCGGGGAGCTGTTTTTT. It is translated as CASSARIAGPNTGELFF.

The CDR3 region has the DNA TGTGCCAGCTCACCCCCGGGACAGACGACGGGGGCCAACGTCCTGACTTTC. Protein sequence: CASSPPGQTTGANVLTF. This sequence joins TRBV18 and TRBJ2-6; TRBD1 matches 7 bases. Germline CDR1 is KGHSH and CDR2 is LQKENI. The CDR3 length is 17 residues. V shed 3 bases and J 4 bases; nucleotides not matched to a gene: 9.

The rearrangement uses TRBV27 and TRBJ2-7, with 10 nucleotides matching TRBD1. The CDR3 has 17 residues. The germline V gene has CDR1 MNHEY and CDR2 SMNVEV (reference sequence). The V gene end was trimmed by 5 bases and the J gene end by 3 bases; junction bases not matched to a gene: 13. The CDR3 spells CASSPQQRRDRGYEQYF. For the CDR3, the DNA is TGTGCCAGCAGTCCCCAACAACGAAGGGACAGGGGCTACGAGCAGTACTTC.

The chain carries TRBV19 and TRBJ2-7; 14 bases align to TRBD2. Trimming took 1 base from V and 3 from J; bases not matched to a gene: 8. The germline V gene has CDR1 LNHDA and CDR2 SQIVND (reference sequence). The CDR3 contains 18 residues. The CDR3 spells CASSIGGLAGDGDYEQYV. In DNA form, the CDR3 reads TGTGCCAGTAGTATAGGGGGACTAGCGGGAGATGGGGACTACGAGCAGTACGTC.

This rearrangement joins TRBV19 to TRBJ2-1; TRBD2 matches at 10 bases. Germline CDR1 is LNHDA and CDR2 is SQIVND (reference sequence). Trimming took 6 bases from V and 5 from J; bases not matched to a gene: 4. The CDR3 totals 14 residues. CDR3 nucleotide sequence: TGTGCCAGTAGACTAGCGGGGCGAGACAATGAGCAGTTCTTC. Its translation: CASRLAGRDNEQFF.

The rearrangement uses TRBV19 and TRBJ1-2, with D perhaps TRBD1 (6 bases). The CDR3 is made up of 16 amino acids. CDR1 and CDR2 from the germline V gene are LNHDA and SQIVND (reference sequence). V was shortened by 9 bases and J by 4 bases, with 24 bases between the two germline ends. CDR3 loop: CASTGGGSGGGYGYTF. Here the CDR3 DNA reads TGTGCCAGCACGGGAGGGGGATCCGGCGGGGGCTATGGCTACACCTTC. The complete variable domain, with remaining parts taken from reference TRBV19 and TRBJ1-2, reads DGGITQSPKYLFRKEGQNVTLSCEQNLNHDAMYWYRQDPGQGLRLIYYSQIVNDFQKGDIAEGYSVSREKKESFPLTVTSAQKNPTAFYLCASTGGGSGGGYGYTFGSGTRLTVV.

J is TRBJ1-1 and V is TRBV7-9; the match to TRBD1 covers 8 bases. The V gene end was trimmed by 5 bases and the J gene end by 4 bases; junction bases not matched to a gene: 9. The CDR3 covers 15 residues. Germline V CDR1 and CDR2: SEHNR, FQNEAQ (reference sequence). The CDR3 DNA reads TGTGCCAGCAGCGCAGGGGGCCGGGGGGTCACTGAAGCTTTCTTT. Its translation is CASSAGGRGVTEAFF.